This is a list of T cell receptor beta chains from one sample in a study of blood T cell repertoires in COVID-19. The protocol was immunoSEQ multiplex PCR, while the TCRdb copy is restricted to in-frame clones and leaves out a portion. This table holds 99,000 or so clones, roughly 84% found once. Sequencing was performed on peripheral blood. The receptors originated from a man between 65 and 85 years old with active or convalescent COVID-19. CDR3s include the opening cysteine and the closing phenylalanine or tryptophan. D genes are given only for firm matches. Some rows mark clone size as missing; the rest say once, few, many or name a class of expanded clone.

J: TRBJ2-7
size: once
V: TRBV5-5
D: TRBD1
CDR3: CASSETGTGAYEQYF
DNA: TGTGCCAGCAGCGAGACCGGGACAGGGGCCTACGAGCAGTACTTC

J: TRBJ1-2
size: -
V: TRBV28
D: -
CDR3: CASTGPNYGYTF
DNA: TGTGCCAGCACAGGGCCGAACTATGGCTACACCTTC

J: TRBJ2-2
size: -
V: TRBV7-9
D: -
CDR3: CASSLVPGTPNTGELFF
DNA: TGTGCCAGCAGCTTAGTTCCCGGGACACCGAACACCGGGGAGCTGTTTTTT

J: TRBJ2-1
size: -
V: TRBV11-2
D: TRBD2
CDR3: CASSPTSGGPGEQFF
DNA: TGTGCCAGCAGCCCAACTAGCGGGGGGCCAGGTGAGCAGTTCTTC

J: TRBJ2-5
size: once
V: TRBV18
D: TRBD2
CDR3: CASSGLAGETQYF
DNA: TGTGCCAGCTCGGGACTAGCGGGAGAGACCCAGTACTTC

J: TRBJ1-5
size: -
V: TRBV18
D: TRBD1
CDR3: CASSSDRGENQPQHF
DNA: TGTGCCAGCTCATCTGACAGGGGGGAGAATCAGCCCCAGCATTTT

J: TRBJ2-7
size: few
V: TRBV7-2
D: TRBD1
CDR3: CASSLGTGMVYEQYF
DNA: TGTGCCAGCAGCTTAGGGACAGGGATGGTCTACGAGCAGTACTTC

J: TRBJ2-7
size: -
V: TRBV4-1
D: TRBD1
CDR3: CASSQGTGGPYEQYF
DNA: TGCGCCAGCAGCCAGGGGACAGGCGGTCCCTACGAGCAGTACTTC

J: TRBJ2-3
size: -
V: TRBV5-1
D: TRBD2
CDR3: CASSLLAGSTDTQYF
DNA: TGCGCCAGCAGCTTACTAGCGGGGAGCACAGATACGCAGTATTTT

J: TRBJ2-7
size: -
V: TRBV11-1
D: -
CDR3: CASSSKGRGSYEQYF
DNA: TGTGCCAGCAGCTCCAAGGGGAGGGGGTCCTACGAGCAGTACTTC

J: TRBJ2-7
size: -
V: TRBV2
D: TRBD2
CDR3: CASSITSGTFYEQYF
DNA: TGTGCCAGCAGCATTACTAGCGGGACATTCTACGAGCAGTACTTC

J: TRBJ1-3
size: once
V: TRBV28
D: -
CDR3: CASRSSGNTIYF
DNA: TGTGCCAGCCGGAGCTCTGGAAACACCATATATTTT

J: TRBJ1-2
size: -
V: TRBV28
D: -
CDR3: CASSSLASYGYTF
DNA: TGTGCCAGCAGTTCTTTAGCATCCTATGGCTACACCTTC

J: TRBJ1-3
size: -
V: TRBV5-1
D: -
CDR3: CASSLERTDDSGNTIYF
DNA: TGCGCCAGCAGCTTAGAGCGGACAGATGACTCTGGAAACACCATATATTTT

J: TRBJ2-7
size: -
V: TRBV9
D: TRBD1
CDR3: CASSPRRGTGPLYEQYF
DNA: TGTGCCAGCAGCCCTCGACGGGGGACAGGGCCTTTATACGAGCAGTACTTC

J: TRBJ2-5
size: few
V: TRBV2
D: TRBD2
CDR3: CASSERWLAGQETQYF
DNA: TGTGCCAGCAGTGAAAGGTGGCTAGCGGGGCAAGAGACCCAGTACTTC

J: TRBJ2-5
size: -
V: TRBV30
D: TRBD1
CDR3: CAWVGQGLETQYF
DNA: TGTGCCTGGGTGGGACAGGGTTTAGAGACCCAGTACTTC

J: TRBJ2-1
size: -
V: TRBV30
D: TRBD2
CDR3: CAWSITSGGSYEQFF
DNA: TGTGCCTGGAGTATAACTAGCGGGGGTAGTTATGAGCAGTTCTTC

J: TRBJ1-1
size: -
V: TRBV6-5
D: -
CDR3: CASSYPQTQRVFF
DNA: TGTGCCAGCAGCTACCCCCAGACCCAGCGAGTTTTCTTT

J: TRBJ1-5
size: -
V: TRBV6-6
D: -
CDR3: CASSWLDYSNQPQHF
DNA: TGTGCCAGCAGTTGGCTCGATTATAGCAATCAGCCCCAGCATTTT

J: TRBJ2-1
size: -
V: TRBV25-1
D: -
CDR3: CASSERPPGLAYNEQFF
DNA: TGTGCCAGCAGTGAACGGCCCCCAGGACTGGCTTACAATGAGCAGTTCTTC

J: TRBJ1-1
size: -
V: TRBV7-9
D: -
CDR3: CASSLARGGETEAFF
DNA: TGTGCCAGCAGCTTAGCGCGGGGGGGTGAGACTGAAGCTTTCTTT

J: TRBJ1-4
size: -
V: TRBV5-1
D: -
CDR3: CASSLEAGDEKLFF
DNA: TGCGCCAGCAGCTTGGAGGCAGGGGATGAAAAACTGTTTTTT

J: TRBJ1-5
size: -
V: TRBV5-5
D: -
CDR3: CASSLTGLTSNQPQHF
DNA: TGTGCCAGCAGCTTGACAGGGCTTACTAGCAATCAGCCCCAGCATTTT

J: TRBJ2-3
size: -
V: TRBV6-5
D: TRBD1
CDR3: CASRTTGANTDTQYF
DNA: TGTGCCAGCAGGACCACAGGGGCGAACACAGATACGCAGTATTTT

J: TRBJ2-5
size: few
V: TRBV27
D: -
CDR3: CASSLRVRETQYF
DNA: TGTGCCAGCAGTTTAAGAGTCCGGGAGACCCAGTACTTC